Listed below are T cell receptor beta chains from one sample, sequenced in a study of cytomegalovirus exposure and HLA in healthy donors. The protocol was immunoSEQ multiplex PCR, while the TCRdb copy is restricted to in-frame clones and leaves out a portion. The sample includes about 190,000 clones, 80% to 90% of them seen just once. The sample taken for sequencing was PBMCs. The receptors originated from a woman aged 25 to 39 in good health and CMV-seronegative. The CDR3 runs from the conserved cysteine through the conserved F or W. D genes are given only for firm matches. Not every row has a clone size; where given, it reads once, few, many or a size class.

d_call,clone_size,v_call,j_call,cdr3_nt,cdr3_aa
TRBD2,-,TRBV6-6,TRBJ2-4,TGTGCCAGCACCATAGCGGGATCGGCCAAAAACATTCAGTACTTC,CASTIAGSAKNIQYF
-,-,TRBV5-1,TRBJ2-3,TGCGCCAGCAGCTTGGGGCCCAACGTCCCAGATACGCAGTATTTT,CASSLGPNVPDTQYF
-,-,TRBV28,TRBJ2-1,TGTGCCAGCAACACCAAGGACAGCGCCTCAAAGGGAGGGATCCACAATGAGCAGTTCTTC,CASNTKDSASKGGIHNEQFF
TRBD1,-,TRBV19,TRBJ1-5,TGTGCCAGTACCAAAGACAGGGGCAATCAGCCCCAGCATTTT,CASTKDRGNQPQHF
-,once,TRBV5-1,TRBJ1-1,TGCGCCAGCAAGGCAGGGGAACGGACCAACACTGAAGCTTTCTTT,CASKAGERTNTEAFF
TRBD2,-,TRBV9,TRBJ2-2,TGTGCCAGCAGCCCCCAGGGACTAGAGGGCACCGGGGAGCTGTTTTTT,CASSPQGLEGTGELFF
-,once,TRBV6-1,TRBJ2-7,TGTGCCAGCAGTGAAGGGCGGTCCAGAGGGTACTTC,CASSEGRSRGYF
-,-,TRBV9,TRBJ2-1,TGTGCCAGCAGCGTATGGGGAGCGAGTCTCAATGAGCAGTTCTTC,CASSVWGASLNEQFF
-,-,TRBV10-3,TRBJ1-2,TGTGCCATCAGTGATACCAGGACAAGAATCTATGGCTACACCTTC,CAISDTRTRIYGYTF
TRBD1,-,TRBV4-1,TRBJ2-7,TGCGCCAGCAGCCAGGCAAACCGGGACAGCTCCTACGAGCAGTACTTC,CASSQANRDSSYEQYF
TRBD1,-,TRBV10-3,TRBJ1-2,TGTGCCACCGCCCGAGAGGGACAGGGGCTTACTGGCTACACCTTC,CATAREGQGLTGYTF
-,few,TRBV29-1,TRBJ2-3,TGCAGCGTTGAAGATCAGTTCAGGGGCACAGATACGCAGTATTTT,CSVEDQFRGTDTQYF
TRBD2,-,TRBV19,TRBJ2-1,TGTGCCAGCCAAGTAGCGGGGGGGCCTTATGAGCAGTTCTTC,CASQVAGGPYEQFF
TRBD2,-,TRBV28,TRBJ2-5,TGTGCCAGCAGTACGACACGGGGGGTGGAAGAGACCCAGTACTTC,CASSTTRGVEETQYF
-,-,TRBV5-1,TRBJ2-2,TGCGCCAGCAGCGCCGAGGGGGGGCAAGGCGGGGAGCTGTTTTTT,CASSAEGGQGGELFF
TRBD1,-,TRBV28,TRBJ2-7,TGTGCCAGCAGCCCGACAGGGTTCTGGTACGAGCAGTACTTC,CASSPTGFWYEQYF
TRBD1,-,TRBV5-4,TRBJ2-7,TGTGCCAGCAGCTTACCGACAGGGGACGAGCAGTACTTC,CASSLPTGDEQYF
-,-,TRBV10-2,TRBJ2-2,TGCGCCAGCAGTGAGCAGGGAACCGGGGAGCTGTTTTTT,CASSEQGTGELFF
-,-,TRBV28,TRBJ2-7,TGTGCCAGCAGTCCGATCGGAGCGGGCCCGTTCTCCTACGAGCAGTACTTC,CASSPIGAGPFSYEQYF
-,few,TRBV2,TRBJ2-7,TGTGCCAGCAGTGAAGGGCCAGTTGGGGCAGGGGCTTCCTACGAGCAGTACTTC,CASSEGPVGAGASYEQYF
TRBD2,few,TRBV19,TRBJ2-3,TGTGCCAGTAGTAGCCCGTACCTAGCGGGGGGCACAGATACGCAGTATTTT,CASSSPYLAGGTDTQYF
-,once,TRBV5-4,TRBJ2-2,TGTGCCAGCAGCGCTAGGACCCAACTAGGTGGGGAGCTGTTTTTT,CASSARTQLGGELFF
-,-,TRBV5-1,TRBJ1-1,TGCGCCAGCAGAAGGGGCCTGGGGAACACTGAAGCTTTCTTT,CASRRGLGNTEAFF
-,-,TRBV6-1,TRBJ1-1,TGTGCCAGCAGCCTTACTTTACAGGTTGGGGCTGAAGCTTTCTTT,CASSLTLQVGAEAFF
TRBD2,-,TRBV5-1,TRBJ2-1,TGCGCCAGCAGCCGGACTAGTAGGACCTACAATGAGCAGTTCTTC,CASSRTSRTYNEQFF
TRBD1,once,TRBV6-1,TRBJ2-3,TGTGCCAGCAGTCCCCCCCCGGACAGGGCATATACGCAGTATTTT,CASSPPPDRAYTQYF
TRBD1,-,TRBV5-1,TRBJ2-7,TGCGCCAGCAGCTTATCCGGGACAGGTGCCTACGAGCAGTACTTC,CASSLSGTGAYEQYF
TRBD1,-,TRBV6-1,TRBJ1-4,TGTGCCAGCAGCACCCGACAGGGGATTAATGAAAAACTGTTTTTT,CASSTRQGINEKLFF
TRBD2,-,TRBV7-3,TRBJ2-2,TGTGCCAGCAGCCCAGCGGGAACCGGGGAGCTGTTTTTT,CASSPAGTGELFF
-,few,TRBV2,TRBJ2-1,TGTGCCAGCCCTGGAGGCTACCGAAGCTCCTACAATGAGCAGTTCTTC,CASPGGYRSSYNEQFF
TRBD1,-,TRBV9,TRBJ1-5,TGTGCCAGCAGTGAAACAGGGGATAGCAATCAGCCCCAGCATTTT,CASSETGDSNQPQHF
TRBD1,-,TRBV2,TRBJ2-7,TGTGCCAGCAGTGAAATGGGACAGGGGAAGTACGAGCAGTACTTC,CASSEMGQGKYEQYF
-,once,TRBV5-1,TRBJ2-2,TGCGCCAGCAGCTTGGTAGGGACAAATACCGGGGAGCTGTTTTTT,CASSLVGTNTGELFF